Listed below are T cell receptor beta chains from one sample, sequenced in a study of CD8 T cells in ankylosing spondylitis. From the 5' RACE reads, TCRdb called clonotypes with MiXCR, one entry per CDR3 protein. The sample has approximately 200,000 distinct CDR3 sequences; roughly 13% are singletons. Material: blood, either unsorted or a sorted T cell fraction (not recorded which). The origin of the receptors is a male donor with ankylosing spondylitis or in good health (not recorded which). Both conserved end residues are part of each CDR3. A D gene is named only where the DNA matches it firmly.

NA,11,TRBV20-1,TRBJ1-1,CSAQGYTEAFF
NA,15,TRBV4-2,TRBJ2-7,CASSLGDDSSYEQYF
NA,13,TRBV5-6,TRBJ1-4,CASGLPNGEKLFF
NA,16,TRBV14,TRBJ2-5,CASSQEGTDEGETQYF
NA,14,TRBV6-4,TRBJ2-1,CASSNSGGGDEQFF
NA,15,TRBV4-1,TRBJ1-5,CASSQAYLSNQPQHF
TRBD2,14,TRBV27,TRBJ2-3,CASSWASGRDTQYF
NA,11,TRBV12-3/TRBV12-4,TRBJ2-3,CASTTGTARCF
TRBD1,13,TRBV25-1,TRBJ1-1,CASSGTGETEAFF
NA,15,TRBV27,TRBJ2-3,CASSPFGSSTDTQYF
NA,12,TRBV12-3/TRBV12-4,TRBJ2-7,CASSLTSYEQYF
TRBD1,18,TRBV2,TRBJ1-4,CASSGRTGPNMRVEKLFF
NA,14,TRBV30,TRBJ1-3,CAWTYGGSGNTIYF
TRBD2,17,TRBV4-2,TRBJ2-1,CASTLGLAGGPYNEQFF
NA,14,TRBV12-3/TRBV12-4,TRBJ1-2,CASSLWAGGRGYTF
TRBD2,17,TRBV7-8,TRBJ2-1,CASSSPEIAGEAGEQFF
NA,15,TRBV10-1,TRBJ2-2,CSSSDPPAGFGELFF
TRBD1,20,TRBV2,TRBJ1-5,CASSLSLRDRGIVGDQPQHF
NA,15,TRBV4-1,TRBJ1-5,CASSQARGGNQPQHF
TRBD1,15,TRBV7-2,TRBJ1-2,CASSVYSGTGDGYTF
TRBD2,15,TRBV20-1,TRBJ2-1,CSARVDSGRRNEQFF
TRBD2,15,TRBV27,TRBJ2-1,CASSPLAGARNEQFF
TRBD1,15,TRBV27,TRBJ2-3,CASRSGGSPTDTQYF
NA,14,TRBV27,TRBJ2-7,CASSFGQFSYEQYF
TRBD1,15,TRBV5-5,TRBJ2-2,CASSQQGFSTGELFF
NA,15,TRBV7-8,TRBJ2-1,CASSSHREPYNEQFF
NA,17,TRBV24-1,TRBJ2-5,CATSAPPLVGRRETQYF
NA,16,TRBV10-2,TRBJ1-3,CASSATTDVSGNTIYF
TRBD1,14,TRBV11-2,TRBJ2-7,CASSLEDRTYEQYF
TRBD2,16,TRBV4-1,TRBJ2-2,CASSPGGGLGTGELFF
NA,11,TRBV14,TRBJ2-7,CASSQTHEQYF
TRBD2,14,TRBV6-5,TRBJ2-7,CASSYSGSSYEQYF
TRBD2,20,TRBV6-2/TRBV6-3,TRBJ2-1,CASSYSGLAGGRSSYNEQFF
TRBD2,16,TRBV4-1,TRBJ2-1,CASIGGGKRGVYEQFF
NA,18,TRBV5-1,TRBJ1-1,CASSIRPVRGEMNTEAFF
NA,15,TRBV7-6,TRBJ1-6,CASSLADSYNSPLHF
NA,14,TRBV4-1,TRBJ1-2,CASSLRQGDYGYTF
NA,14,TRBV24-1,TRBJ2-1,CATSDTRSYNEQFF
NA,11,TRBV6-2/TRBV6-3,TRBJ2-5,CASIEGETQYF
TRBD2,16,TRBV6-5,TRBJ2-1,CASSYSAGGSYNEQFF
TRBD2,17,TRBV12-3/TRBV12-4,TRBJ2-7,CASSSTTTSGPSYEQYF
TRBD1,13,TRBV12-3/TRBV12-4,TRBJ1-2,CASSLQGVDGYTF
NA,20,TRBV11-1,TRBJ2-1,CASSFLPGRSPRRLYNEQFF